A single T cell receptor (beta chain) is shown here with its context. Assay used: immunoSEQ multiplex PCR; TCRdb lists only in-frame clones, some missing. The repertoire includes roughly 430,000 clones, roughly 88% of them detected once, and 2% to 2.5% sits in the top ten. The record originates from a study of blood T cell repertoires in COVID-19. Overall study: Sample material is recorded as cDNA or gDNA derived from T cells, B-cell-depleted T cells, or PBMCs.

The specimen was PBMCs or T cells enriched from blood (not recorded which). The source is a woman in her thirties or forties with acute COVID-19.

The DNA of the CDR3 is TGTGCCAGCAGCGAAACAGGGTCACCTAGCACAGATACGCAGTATTTT. Residues: CASSETGSPSTDTQYF. V gene TRBV9 combines with J gene TRBJ2-3; D perhaps matches TRBD1 (6 bases). The V gene's germline CDR1 is SGDLS and CDR2 YYNGEE. The CDR3 covers 16 residues. V was pared by 3 bases and J by 0 bases, with 14 bases between.